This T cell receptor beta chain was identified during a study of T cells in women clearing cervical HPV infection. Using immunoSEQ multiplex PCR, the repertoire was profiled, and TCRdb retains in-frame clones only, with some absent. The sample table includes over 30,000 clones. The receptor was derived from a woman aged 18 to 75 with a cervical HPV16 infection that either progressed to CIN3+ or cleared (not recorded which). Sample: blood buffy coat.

CDR3 loop: CSAIRDSANYGYTF. The sequenced part of the CDR3 DNA is TGCAGTGCTATCCGGGACAGTGCTAACTATGGC. The chain joins TRBV20-1 to TRBJ1-2; 7 nucleotides align to TRBD1. The read comes to an end 3 residues before the CDR3 does, leaving the germline J gene to fill in the end. The CDR3 runs to 14 residues. The germline CDR1 and CDR2 sequences are DFQATT and SNEGSKA (reference sequence). Trimming removed 4 bases from V and 0 bases from J; junction bases left unmatched: 5.